This T cell receptor (beta chain) was identified in a study of blood T cell repertoires in COVID-19. Study-level information: T cells, B-cell-depleted T cells, or PBMCs supplied cDNA or gDNA.

There are a few counts of this clone. Per germline, CDR1 SGHDN and CDR2 FVKESK. This CDR3 is built from 15 residues. J was trimmed by 6 bases and V by 3 bases; bases with no gene match: 0. Clones were sequenced by immunoSEQ multiplex PCR, and TCRdb holds only the in-frame ones, with some missing. The sample lists about 120,000 clones; roughly 89% were seen once. The chain combines TRBV14 with TRBJ2-2, with 14 bases identical to TRBD2. The sequence derives from a woman between 45 and 65 years old with acute or convalescent COVID-19. The sequencing input was peripheral blood. Written as DNA, the CDR3 is TGTGCCAGCAGCCAGACTAGCGGGGGGGCCGGGGAGCTGTTTTTT. This encodes CASSQTSGGAGELFF.